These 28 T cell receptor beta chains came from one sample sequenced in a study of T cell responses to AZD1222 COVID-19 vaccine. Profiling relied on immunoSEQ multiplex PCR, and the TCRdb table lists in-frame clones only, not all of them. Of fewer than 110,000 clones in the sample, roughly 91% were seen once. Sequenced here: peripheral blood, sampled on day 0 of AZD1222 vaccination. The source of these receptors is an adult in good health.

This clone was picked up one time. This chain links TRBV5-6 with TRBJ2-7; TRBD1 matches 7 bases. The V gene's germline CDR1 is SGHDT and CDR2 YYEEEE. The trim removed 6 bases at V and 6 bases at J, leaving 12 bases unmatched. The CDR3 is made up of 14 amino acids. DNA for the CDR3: TGTGCCAGCACCCTCCGAGGGGGCCGGCTCGAGCAGTACTTC. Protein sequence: CASTLRGGRLEQYF.

The CDR3 nucleotides are TGTGCCAGCAAGACAGGAATGAACACTGAAGCTTTCTTT. Residues: CASKTGMNTEAFF. This chain uses TRBV6-5 with TRBJ1-1, with a weak D call TRBD1 (6 bases). The V end lost 7 bases, the J end lost 0 bases, and 9 bases lay between the germline ends. The CDR3 is 13 amino acids. The germline V gene encodes CDR1 MNHEY and CDR2 SVGAGI.

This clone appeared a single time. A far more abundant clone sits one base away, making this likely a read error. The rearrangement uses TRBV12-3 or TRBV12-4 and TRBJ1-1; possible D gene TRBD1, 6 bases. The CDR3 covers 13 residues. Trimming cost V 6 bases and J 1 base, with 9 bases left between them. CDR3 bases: TGTGCCAGCAGGCGACAGGAGAACACTGAAGCTTTCTTT. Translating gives CASRRQENTEAFF.

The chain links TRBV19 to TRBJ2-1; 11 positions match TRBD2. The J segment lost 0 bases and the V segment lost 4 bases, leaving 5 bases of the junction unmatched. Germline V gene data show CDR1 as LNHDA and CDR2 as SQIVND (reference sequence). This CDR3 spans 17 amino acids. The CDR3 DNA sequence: TGTGCCAGTAGTAGACTAGCGGGGTGGAGCTCCTACAATGAGCAGTTCTTC. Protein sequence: CASSRLAGWSSYNEQFF.

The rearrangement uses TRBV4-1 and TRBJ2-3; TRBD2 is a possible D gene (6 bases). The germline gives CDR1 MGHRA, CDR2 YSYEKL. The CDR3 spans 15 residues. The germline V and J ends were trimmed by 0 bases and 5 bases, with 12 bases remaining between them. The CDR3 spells CASSQEGNGGDTQYF. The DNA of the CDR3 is TGCGCCAGCAGCCAAGAAGGGAACGGGGGAGATACGCAGTATTTT.

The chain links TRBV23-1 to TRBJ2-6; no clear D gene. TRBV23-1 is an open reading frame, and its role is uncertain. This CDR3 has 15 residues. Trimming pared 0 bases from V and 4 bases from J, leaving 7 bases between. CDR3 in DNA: TGCGCCAGCAGTCAATCGTCCCCCGGGGCCAACGTCCTGACTTTC. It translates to CASSQSSPGANVLTF.

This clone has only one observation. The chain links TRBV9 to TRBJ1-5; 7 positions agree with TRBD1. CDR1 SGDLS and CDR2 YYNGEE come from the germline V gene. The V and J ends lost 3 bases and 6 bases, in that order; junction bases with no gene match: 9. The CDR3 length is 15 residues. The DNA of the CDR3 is TGTGCCAGCAGCGGTCAGGGGGGACGTTTTCAGCCCCAGCATTTT. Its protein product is CASSGQGGRFQPQHF.

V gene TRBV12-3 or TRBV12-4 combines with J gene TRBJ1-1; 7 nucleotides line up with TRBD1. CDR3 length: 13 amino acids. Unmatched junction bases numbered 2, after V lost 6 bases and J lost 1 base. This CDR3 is CASRDRANTEAFF. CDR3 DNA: TGTGCCAGCAGAGACAGGGCGAACACTGAAGCTTTCTTT.

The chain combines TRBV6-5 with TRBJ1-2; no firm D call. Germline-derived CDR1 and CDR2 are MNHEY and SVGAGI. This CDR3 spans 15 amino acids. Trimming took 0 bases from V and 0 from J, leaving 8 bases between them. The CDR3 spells CASSYSSGANYGYTF. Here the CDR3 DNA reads TGTGCCAGCAGTTACTCATCCGGGGCTAACTATGGCTACACCTTC.

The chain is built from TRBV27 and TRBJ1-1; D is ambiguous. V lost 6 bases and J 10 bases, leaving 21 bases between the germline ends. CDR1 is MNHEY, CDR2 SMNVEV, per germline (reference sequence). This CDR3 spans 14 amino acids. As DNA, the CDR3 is TGTGCCAGCAGCCGGGCTGCGTCCCCTTCCGTAGCTTTCTTT. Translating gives CASSRAASPSVAFF.

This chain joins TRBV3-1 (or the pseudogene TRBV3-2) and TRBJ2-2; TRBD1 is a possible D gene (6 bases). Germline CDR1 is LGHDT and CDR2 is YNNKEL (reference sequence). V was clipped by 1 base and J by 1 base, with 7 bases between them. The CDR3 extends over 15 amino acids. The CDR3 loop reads CASSQGTENTGELFF. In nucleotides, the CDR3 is TGTGCCAGCAGCCAAGGGACAGAGAACACCGGGGAGCTGTTTTTT.

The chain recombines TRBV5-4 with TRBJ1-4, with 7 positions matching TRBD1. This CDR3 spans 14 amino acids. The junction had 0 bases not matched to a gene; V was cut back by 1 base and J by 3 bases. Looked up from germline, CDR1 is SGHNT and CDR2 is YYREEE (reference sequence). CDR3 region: CASSLTGANEKLFF. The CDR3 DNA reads TGTGCCAGCAGCTTGACAGGGGCTAATGAAAAACTGTTTTTT.

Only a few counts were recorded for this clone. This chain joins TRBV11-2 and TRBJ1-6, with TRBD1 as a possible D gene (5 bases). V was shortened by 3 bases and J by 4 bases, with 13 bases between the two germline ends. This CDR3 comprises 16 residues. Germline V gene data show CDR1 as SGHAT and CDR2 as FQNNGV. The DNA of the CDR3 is TGTGCCAGCAGCTTTGGATGGGCAGGGTATAATTCACCCCTCCACTTT. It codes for CASSFGWAGYNSPLHF.

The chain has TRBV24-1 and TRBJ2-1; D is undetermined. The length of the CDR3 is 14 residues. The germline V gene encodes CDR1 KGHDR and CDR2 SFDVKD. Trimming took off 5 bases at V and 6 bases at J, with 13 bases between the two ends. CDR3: CATSAPDRSNEQFF. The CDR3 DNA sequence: TGTGCCACCAGTGCCCCAGACCGGAGCAATGAGCAGTTCTTC.

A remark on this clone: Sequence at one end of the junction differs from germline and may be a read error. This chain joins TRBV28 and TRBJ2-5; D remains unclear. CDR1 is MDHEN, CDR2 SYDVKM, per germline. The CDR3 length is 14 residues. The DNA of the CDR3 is TGTGCCAGCAGTATATGGCAGGCGGAAAAGACCCAGTACTTC. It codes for CASSIWQAEKTQYF.

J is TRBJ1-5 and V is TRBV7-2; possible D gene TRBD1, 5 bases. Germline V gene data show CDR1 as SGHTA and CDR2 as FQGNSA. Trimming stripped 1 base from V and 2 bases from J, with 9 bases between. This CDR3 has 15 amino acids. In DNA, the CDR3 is TGTGCCAGCAGCTTAGTGGGGGGAGGCAATCAGCCCCAGCATTTT. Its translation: CASSLVGGGNQPQHF.

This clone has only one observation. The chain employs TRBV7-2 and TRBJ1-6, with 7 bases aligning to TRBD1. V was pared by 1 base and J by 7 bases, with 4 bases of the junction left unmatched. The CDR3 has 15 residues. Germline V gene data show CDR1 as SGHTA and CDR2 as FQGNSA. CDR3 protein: CASSLGQGFNSPLHF. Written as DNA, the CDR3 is TGTGCCAGCAGCTTAGGACAGGGATTCAATTCACCCCTCCACTTT.

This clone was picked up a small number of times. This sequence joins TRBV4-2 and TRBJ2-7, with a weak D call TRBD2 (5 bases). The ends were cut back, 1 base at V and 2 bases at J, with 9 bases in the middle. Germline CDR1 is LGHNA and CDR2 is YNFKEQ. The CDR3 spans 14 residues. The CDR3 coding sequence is TGTGCCAGCAGCCAAGGAGGGCAGACCTACGAGCAGTACTTC. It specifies CASSQGGQTYEQYF.

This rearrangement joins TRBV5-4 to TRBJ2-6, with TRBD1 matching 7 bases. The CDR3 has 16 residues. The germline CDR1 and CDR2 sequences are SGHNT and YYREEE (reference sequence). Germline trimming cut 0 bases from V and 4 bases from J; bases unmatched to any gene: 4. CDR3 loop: CASSLDRGVGANVLTF. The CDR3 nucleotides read TGTGCCAGCAGCTTGGACAGGGGTGTGGGGGCCAACGTCCTGACTTTC.

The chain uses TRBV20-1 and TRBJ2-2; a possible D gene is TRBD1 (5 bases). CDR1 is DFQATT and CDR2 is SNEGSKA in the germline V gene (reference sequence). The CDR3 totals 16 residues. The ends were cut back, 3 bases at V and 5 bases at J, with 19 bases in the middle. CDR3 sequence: CSASAGAVRVTGELFF. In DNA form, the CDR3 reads TGCAGTGCTAGTGCTGGGGCCGTAAGGGTGACCGGGGAGCTGTTTTTT.

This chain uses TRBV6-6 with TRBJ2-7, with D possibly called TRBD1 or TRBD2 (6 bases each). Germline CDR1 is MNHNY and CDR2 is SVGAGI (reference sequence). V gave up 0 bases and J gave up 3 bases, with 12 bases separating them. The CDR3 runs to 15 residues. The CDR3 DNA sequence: TGTGCCAGCAGTTACTCGGAGGGGGGATACTACGAGCAGTACTTC. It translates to CASSYSEGGYYEQYF.

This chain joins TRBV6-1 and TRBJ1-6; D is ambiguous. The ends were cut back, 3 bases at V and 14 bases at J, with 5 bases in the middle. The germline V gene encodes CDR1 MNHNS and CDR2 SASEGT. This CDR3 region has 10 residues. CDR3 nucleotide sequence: TGTGCCAGCAGTGAGGGTACCCTCCACTTT. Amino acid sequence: CASSEGTLHF.

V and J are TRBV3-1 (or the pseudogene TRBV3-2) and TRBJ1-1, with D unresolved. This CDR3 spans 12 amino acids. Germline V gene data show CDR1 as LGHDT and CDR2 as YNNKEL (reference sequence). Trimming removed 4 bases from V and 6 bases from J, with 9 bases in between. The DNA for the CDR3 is TGTGCCAGCAGCCCTGGAGAGGCTGAAGCTTTCTTT. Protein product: CASSPGEAEAFF.

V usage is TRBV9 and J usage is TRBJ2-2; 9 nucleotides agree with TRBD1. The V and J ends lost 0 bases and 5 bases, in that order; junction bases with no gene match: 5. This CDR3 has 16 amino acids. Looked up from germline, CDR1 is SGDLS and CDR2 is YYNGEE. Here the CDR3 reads CASSVARTGVTGELFF. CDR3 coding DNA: TGTGCCAGCAGCGTAGCCCGGACAGGGGTTACCGGGGAGCTGTTTTTT.

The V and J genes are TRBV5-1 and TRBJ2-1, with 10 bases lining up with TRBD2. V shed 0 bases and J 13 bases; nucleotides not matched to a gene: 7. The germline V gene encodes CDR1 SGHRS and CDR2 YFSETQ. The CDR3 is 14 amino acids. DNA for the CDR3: TGCGCCAGCAGCTTGGACGGAGCGGGGGGGCCCCAGTTCTTC. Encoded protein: CASSLDGAGGPQFF.

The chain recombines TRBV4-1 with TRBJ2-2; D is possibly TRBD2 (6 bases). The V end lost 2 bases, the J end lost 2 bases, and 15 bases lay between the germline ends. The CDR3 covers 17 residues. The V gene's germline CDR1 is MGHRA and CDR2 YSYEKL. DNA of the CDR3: TGCGCCAGCAGCCAACCCAAGGGACTCCTCAACACCGGGGAGCTGTTTTTT. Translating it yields CASSQPKGLLNTGELFF.

CDR3: CASSLGGQGGYEQYF. The CDR3 DNA sequence: TGTGCCAGCAGCTTGGGAGGACAGGGGGGCTACGAGCAGTACTTC. V is TRBV5-5 and J is TRBJ2-7, with 10 bases matching TRBD1. The CDR3 runs to 15 residues. J gave up 3 bases and V 0 bases, and 3 bases lay outside the gene matches. CDR1 and CDR2 from the germline V gene are SGHKS and YYEKEE (reference sequence).

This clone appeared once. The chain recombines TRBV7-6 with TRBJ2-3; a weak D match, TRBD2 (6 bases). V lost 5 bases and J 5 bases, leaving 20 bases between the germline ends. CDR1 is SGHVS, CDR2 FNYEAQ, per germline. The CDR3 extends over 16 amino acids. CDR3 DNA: TGTGCCAGCAGCCCCCAAGGGGCGGGGTTGCAAGATACGCAGTATTTT. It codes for CASSPQGAGLQDTQYF.